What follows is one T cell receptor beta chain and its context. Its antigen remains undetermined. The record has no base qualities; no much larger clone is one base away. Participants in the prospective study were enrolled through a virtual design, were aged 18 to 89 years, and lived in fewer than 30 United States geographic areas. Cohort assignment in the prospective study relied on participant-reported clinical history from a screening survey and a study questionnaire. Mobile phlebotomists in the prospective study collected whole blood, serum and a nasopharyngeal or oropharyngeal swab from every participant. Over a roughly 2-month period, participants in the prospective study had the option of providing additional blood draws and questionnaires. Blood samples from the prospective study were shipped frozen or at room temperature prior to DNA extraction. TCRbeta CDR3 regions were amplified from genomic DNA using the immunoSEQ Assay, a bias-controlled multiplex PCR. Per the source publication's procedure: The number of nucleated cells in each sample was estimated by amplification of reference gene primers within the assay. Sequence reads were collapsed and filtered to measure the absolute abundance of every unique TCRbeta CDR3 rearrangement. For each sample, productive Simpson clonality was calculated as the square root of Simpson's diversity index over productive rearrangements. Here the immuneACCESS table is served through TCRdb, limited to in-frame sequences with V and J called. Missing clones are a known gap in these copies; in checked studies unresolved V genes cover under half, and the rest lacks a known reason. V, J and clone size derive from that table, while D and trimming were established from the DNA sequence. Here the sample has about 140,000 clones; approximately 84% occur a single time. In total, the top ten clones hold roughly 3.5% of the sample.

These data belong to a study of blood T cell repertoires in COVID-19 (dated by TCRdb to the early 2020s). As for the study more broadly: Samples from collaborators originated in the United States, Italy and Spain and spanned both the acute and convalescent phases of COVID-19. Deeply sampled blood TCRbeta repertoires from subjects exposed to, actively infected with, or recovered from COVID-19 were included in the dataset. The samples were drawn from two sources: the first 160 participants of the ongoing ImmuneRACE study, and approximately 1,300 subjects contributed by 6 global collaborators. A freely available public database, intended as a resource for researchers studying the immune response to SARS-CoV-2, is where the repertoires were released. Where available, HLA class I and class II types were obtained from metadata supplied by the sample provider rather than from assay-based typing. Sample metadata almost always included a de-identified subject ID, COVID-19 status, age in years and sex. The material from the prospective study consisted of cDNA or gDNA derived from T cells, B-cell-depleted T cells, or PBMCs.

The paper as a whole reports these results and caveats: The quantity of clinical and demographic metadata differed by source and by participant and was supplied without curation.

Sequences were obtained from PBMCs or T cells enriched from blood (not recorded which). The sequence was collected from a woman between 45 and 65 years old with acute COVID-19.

CDR3 protein: CASSRTSGDLLAKNIQYF. The base sequence is TGTGCCAGCAGCCGAACTAGCGGGGACCTCCTAGCCAAAAACATTCAGTACTTC. The rearrangement joined TRBV7-8 to TRBJ2-4; 10 bases in the junction line up with TRBD2. CDR1 and CDR2 are drawn from the germline V gene: SGHVS, FQNEAQ. CDR3 length: 18 amino acids, cysteine to phenylalanine. Just CDR3 DNA is preserved here, 54 bases in frame from base 1. V and J are trimmed by 5 bases and 0 bases, and the gene matches miss 10 bases of the junction.